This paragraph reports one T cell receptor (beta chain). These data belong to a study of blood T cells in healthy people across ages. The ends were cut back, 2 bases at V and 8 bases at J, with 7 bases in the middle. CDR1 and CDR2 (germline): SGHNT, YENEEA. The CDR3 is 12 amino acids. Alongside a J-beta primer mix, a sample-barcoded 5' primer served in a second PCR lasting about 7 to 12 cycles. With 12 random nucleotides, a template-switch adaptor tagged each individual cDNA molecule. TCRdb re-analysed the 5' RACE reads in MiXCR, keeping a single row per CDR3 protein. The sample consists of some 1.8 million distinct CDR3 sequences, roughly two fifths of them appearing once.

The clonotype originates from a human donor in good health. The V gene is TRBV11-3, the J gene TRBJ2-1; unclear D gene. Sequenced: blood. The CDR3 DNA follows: TGTGCCAGCAGCTTAAACGGGCATGAGCAGTTCTTC. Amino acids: CASSLNGHEQFF.